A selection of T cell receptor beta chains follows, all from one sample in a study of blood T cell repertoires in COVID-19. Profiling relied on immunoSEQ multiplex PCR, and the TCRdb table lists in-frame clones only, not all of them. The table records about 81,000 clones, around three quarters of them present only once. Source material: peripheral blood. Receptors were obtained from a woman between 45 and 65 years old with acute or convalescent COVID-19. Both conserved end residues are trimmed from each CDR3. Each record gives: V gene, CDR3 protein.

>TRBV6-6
ASKATATNEKLF
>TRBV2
ARGPSLQGPLH
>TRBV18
ASSATGEKLF
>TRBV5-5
ASSVGQGNSPLH
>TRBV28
ASRGQGKNTEAF
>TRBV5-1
ASSLNGESLSEAF
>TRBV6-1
ASSENPGRWAEAF
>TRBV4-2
ASSQEGQEPYGYT
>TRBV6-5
ASSYPSTGFGELF
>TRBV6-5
ASTRTGGRYGYT
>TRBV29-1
SVGALSTDTQY
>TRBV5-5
ASSLKVGDWNSPLH
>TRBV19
ASSMAAYTEAF
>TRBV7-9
ASSLVPGANTGELF
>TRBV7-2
ASSQGTQETQY
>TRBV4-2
ASSQDRTNTGELF
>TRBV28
ASSFEGAAWRGYT
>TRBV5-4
ASSLWASGGLEQY
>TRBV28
ASSLQGIAKNIQY
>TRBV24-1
ATAGQGVSGYT
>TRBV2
ASRDYRGLSTEAF
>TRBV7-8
ASSLGTGGSTEAF
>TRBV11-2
ASNPGQNTGELF
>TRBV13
ASSLGTVSGNTIY
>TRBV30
AWSGTPYGYT
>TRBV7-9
ASSLRQVAMETQY
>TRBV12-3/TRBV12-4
ASRERGREGYT
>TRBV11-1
ASSDDDRGLGNTIY
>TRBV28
ASRASGGQETQY
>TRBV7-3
ASSQESGTNYGYT
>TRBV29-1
SVGATLNTEAF
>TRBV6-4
ASSESGDYYNEQF
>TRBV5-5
ASSFNYNEQF
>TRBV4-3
ASSQTSSSGNTIY
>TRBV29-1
SSDKRYNEQF
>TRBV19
ASISPGRLSEAF
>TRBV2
ASRAHVTADTQY
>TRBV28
ASSRQGVSGNTIY
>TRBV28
ASSLGLITEAF
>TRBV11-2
ASSWGGTEAF
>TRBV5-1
ASSSGQLSNQPQH
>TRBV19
ASTEYTGEGYYGYT
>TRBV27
ASSSVPGQGSGEYGYT
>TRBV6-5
ASSAEQGAGTEAF